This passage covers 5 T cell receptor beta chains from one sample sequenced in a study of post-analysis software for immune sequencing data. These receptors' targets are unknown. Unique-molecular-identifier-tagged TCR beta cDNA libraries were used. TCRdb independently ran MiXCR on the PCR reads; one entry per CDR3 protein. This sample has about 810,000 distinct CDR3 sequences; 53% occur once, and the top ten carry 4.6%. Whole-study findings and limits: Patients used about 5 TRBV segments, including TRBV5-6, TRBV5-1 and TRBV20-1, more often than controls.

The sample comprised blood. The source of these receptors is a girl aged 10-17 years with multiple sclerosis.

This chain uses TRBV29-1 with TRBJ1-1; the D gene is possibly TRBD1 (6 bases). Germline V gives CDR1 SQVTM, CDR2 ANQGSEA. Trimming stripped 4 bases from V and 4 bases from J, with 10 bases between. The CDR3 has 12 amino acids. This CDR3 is CSVVRGATEAFF. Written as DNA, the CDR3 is TGCAGCGTTGTGCGGGGGGCCACTGAAGCTTTCTTT. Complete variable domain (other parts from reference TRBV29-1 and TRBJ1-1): SAVISQKPSRDICQRGTSLTIQCQVDSQVTMMFWYRQQPGQSLTLIATANQGSEATYESGFVIDKFPISRPNLTFSTLTVSNMSPEDSSIYLCSVVRGATEAFFGQGTRLTVV.

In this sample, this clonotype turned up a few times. The DNA for the CDR3 is TGTGCCAGCAGCGTGGACGCTCACTACGAGCAGTACTTC. Protein: CASSVDAHYEQYF. The chain is built from TRBV9 and TRBJ2-7; D remains unclear. The CDR3 is 13 residues long. CDR1 and CDR2 from the germline V gene are SGDLS and YYNGEE. The V and J ends lost 2 bases and 3 bases respectively, with 9 bases between them.

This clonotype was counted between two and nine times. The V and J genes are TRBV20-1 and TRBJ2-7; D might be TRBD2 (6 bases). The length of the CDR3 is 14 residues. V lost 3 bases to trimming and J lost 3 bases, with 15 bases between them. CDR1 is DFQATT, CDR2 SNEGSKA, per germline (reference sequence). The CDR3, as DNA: TGCAGTGCTAGTTCGCCGGGAGTGTTCTACGAGCAGTACTTC. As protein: CSASSPGVFYEQYF.

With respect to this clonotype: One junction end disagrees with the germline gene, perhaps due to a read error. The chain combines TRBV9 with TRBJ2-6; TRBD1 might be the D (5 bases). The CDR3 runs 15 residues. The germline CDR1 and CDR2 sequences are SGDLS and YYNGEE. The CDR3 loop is CASSVTHSGANVRTF. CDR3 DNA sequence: TGTGCCAGCAGTGTGACGCACTCTGGGGCCAACGTCCGGACTTTC.

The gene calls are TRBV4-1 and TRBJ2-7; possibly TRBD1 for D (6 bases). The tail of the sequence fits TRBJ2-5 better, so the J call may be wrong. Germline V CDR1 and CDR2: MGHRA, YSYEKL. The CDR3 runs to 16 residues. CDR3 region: CASSQDRQAGWETQYF. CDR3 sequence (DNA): TGCGCCAGCAGCCAGGACAGACAAGCAGGATGGGAGACCCAGTACTTC.